The clone carrying this T cell receptor (beta chain) was counted ten times or more. This CDR3 has 17 residues. V lost 0 bases and J lost 0, with 14 bases in between. The germline gives CDR1 GTSNPN, CDR2 SVGIG (reference sequence). The data were obtained in a study of Ad26.COV2.S vaccination and SARS-CoV-2 variants. Here immunoSEQ multiplex PCR was the method, and the copy in TCRdb shows in-frame clones only, minus some. The data show roughly 100,000 clones, roughly 80% seen once. This chain links TRBV30 with TRBJ1-4; D might be TRBD1 (5 bases). The receptor was derived from a human donor who had recovered from COVID-19. The sequenced sample was peripheral blood, obtained after recovery from COVID-19. CDR3 in amino acids: CAWSVVGAPATNEKLFF. The CDR3, as DNA: TGTGCCTGGAGTGTAGTCGGGGCTCCTGCAACTAATGAAAAACTGTTTTTT.